This TCR beta chain appears in the sequencing data of a study of blood T cells in healthy people across ages (dated by TCRdb to 2013 to 2016). Notes on the research overall: In model experiments, template switching captured roughly one uniquely barcoded TCR beta cDNA molecule for every two T cells. Using deep sequencing normalized with unique cDNA molecular identifiers, the study measured how TCR beta repertoire diversity changes with age. The donors were split into four age groups: young (average around 15 years), middle-aged (more than 35), aged (approximately 60) and long-lived (approximately 80). To avoid experimental bias, donors of different ages were randomly spread across the sequencing lanes. For two donors (one aged 18 to 30 and one aged 80 or older), the study analyzed two additional independent replicas of 1 million unique cDNA reads from the same blood draw.

Summary of the overall study and its limitations: The percentage of naive T cells measured by flow cytometry correlated strongly with observed TCR beta diversity. Because donor CMV infection status was unknown, age-related changes in expanded clonotypes were potentially confounded. The long-lived group showed more naive CD4+ T cells, fewer expanded clones and increased TCR diversity than the aged group, suggesting age selection. Estimates of total diversity based on one million sequenced T cells were regarded as lower bounds and as underestimates. Bulk unsorted PBMC profiling prevented conclusive comparison of naive and antigen-experienced compartments. Observed TCR beta diversity per million T cells fell roughly linearly with age, and a significant reduction was already apparent by age about 43.

Libraries were built with 5' RACE. TCRdb records Illumina HiSeq 2500 as the sequencer. A second PCR of about 7 to 12 cycles was performed with a sample-barcoded 5' primer and a J-beta primer mix. A unique molecular identifier was introduced onto each TCR beta cDNA molecule by a template-switch 5' adaptor carrying 12 random nucleotides. At least 3 million CDR3-containing paired-end reads were obtained from each sample. First-strand cDNA was synthesized from all RNA with the Mint cDNA synthesis kit, primed by a TRBC-specific oligonucleotide. All cDNA was treated with uracil-DNA glycosylase and then went through a first 18-cycle PCR with the universal primers M1SS and BC2_uni_R. The authors' analysis ran thus. Each sample was normalized by randomly selecting 1 million high-quality reads, each carrying a distinct molecular identifier. Instead of being binned into consensus sequences, reads with shared molecular identifiers were discarded. CDR3 identification, clonotype clustering and error correction used MiTCR with a Q25 quality threshold and the strictest error-elimination algorithm. A nonparametric unseen species model with Euler transformation was used to estimate a lower bound on total TCR beta diversity. TCRdb cleaned the public reads at Q25 with fastp, built clones with MiXCR and kept in-frame beta chains. All rows with the same CDR3 protein become a single entry with the most common DNA and genes. TCRdb's processing, not the authors', yielded these V and J calls. The sample table lists over a million distinct CDR3 sequences, 35% to 45% of them with a count of one. The leading ten clones occupy over 3.5% of the sample.

Of note for this clonotype: The target of this receptor is not known. The input lacks base qualities; no much larger clone sits a single base away.

The CDR3 holds 12 amino acids from the cysteine to the phenylalanine. Only the CDR3 DNA is retained, 36 bases long and in frame from the first base. A distance of 14 bases separates the germline ends of V and J, which lose 4 bases and 13 bases respectively. CDR1 is given as MNHEY and CDR2 as SMNVEV, both from the germline V gene (reference sequence). Systemically healthy Caucasian individuals from Russia, approximately 39 in total and aged roughly 6 to 95 years, were included as donors. Ten milliliters of peripheral blood were drawn from each donor into EDTA-treated Vacutainer tubes. Ficoll-Paque density-gradient centrifugation was used to isolate PBMCs, with at least 7 million per sample. Trizol reagent was used to extract total RNA from PBMCs, with at least 5 micrograms per sample. For every donor, flow cytometry on a PBMC aliquot measured the percentage of naive CD45RAhigh/CD27high T cells.

Sequenced: blood. This receptor was taken from a woman aged 18-29 years in good health. The sequence is built from TRBV27 and TRBJ2-4; matching of 5 bases hints at TRBD1 as the D gene. CDR3 protein: CASSSGDSKQYF. The sequenced DNA: TGTGCCAGCAGTTCCGGAGACAGCAAGCAGTACTTC.